This T cell receptor beta chain derives from a study of Ad26.COV2.S vaccination and SARS-CoV-2 variants. Study outcomes and limitations: Those who received vaccine or placebo ended up with similar non-spike TCR breadth.

Sequencing used immunoSEQ multiplex PCR; TCRdb keeps in-frame clones, though not all of them. This sample has fewer than 500,000 clones, with 80% to 95% found just once. The treatment was: some 19 received Ad26.COV2.S at low or high dose, single or two shots; a few received placebo; per-sample allocation not given. Collection of the samples took place on day 63 after the first injection of vaccine or placebo. Trimming stripped 4 bases from V and 2 bases from J, with 11 bases between. Germline CDR1 LNHDA, CDR2 SQIVND (reference sequence). The CDR3 spans 14 residues. Details on this clone: Its antigen is undetermined.

The material sequenced was peripheral blood, taken in a trial of Ad26.COV2.S vaccine versus placebo. The TCR originated in a person between 18 and 65 years old who received the Ad26.COV2.S COVID-19 vaccine or a placebo. The genes are TRBV19 and TRBJ1-1; no definite D call. CDR3 coding DNA: TGTGCCAGTAGTAACAGACCACAAAACACTGAAGCTTTCTTT. This translates into CASSNRPQNTEAFF.